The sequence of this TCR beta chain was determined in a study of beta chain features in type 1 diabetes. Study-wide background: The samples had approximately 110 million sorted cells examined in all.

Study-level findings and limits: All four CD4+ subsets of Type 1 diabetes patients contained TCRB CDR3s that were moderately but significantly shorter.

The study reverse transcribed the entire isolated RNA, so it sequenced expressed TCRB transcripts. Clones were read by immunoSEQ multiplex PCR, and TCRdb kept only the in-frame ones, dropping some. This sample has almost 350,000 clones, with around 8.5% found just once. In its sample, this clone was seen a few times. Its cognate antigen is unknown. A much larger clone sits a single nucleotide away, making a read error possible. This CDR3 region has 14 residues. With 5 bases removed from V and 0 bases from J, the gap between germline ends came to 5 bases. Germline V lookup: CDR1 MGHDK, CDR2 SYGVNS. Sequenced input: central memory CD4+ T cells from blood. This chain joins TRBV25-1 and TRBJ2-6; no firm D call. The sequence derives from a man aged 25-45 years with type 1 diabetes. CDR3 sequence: CASSWGSGANVLTF. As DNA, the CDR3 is TGTGCCAGCAGTTGGGGCTCTGGGGCCAACGTCCTGACTTTC.